These T cell receptor beta chains were read from a single sample in a study of blood T cell repertoires in COVID-19. Here immunoSEQ multiplex PCR was the method, and the copy in TCRdb shows in-frame clones only, minus some. The sample includes a few hundred thousand clones, 85% seen only once; the top ten take roughly 3.9%. The sequencing input was peripheral blood. The receptors come from a young woman with acute or convalescent COVID-19. The CDR3 runs from the conserved cysteine through the conserved F or W. D genes are given only for firm matches. Size is stated for part of the rows, as once, few or many counts, or as a class when the clone is expanded.

.,TRBV28,TRBJ2-7,.,TGTGCCAGCAAGGTTTCGGACAACGAGCAGTACTTC,CASKVSDNEQYF
.,TRBV6-1,TRBJ1-2,TRBD1,TGTGCCAGCAGAGAAGTATCGACAGGGCCGGCTGGCTACACCTTC,CASREVSTGPAGYTF
.,TRBV5-1,TRBJ2-3,TRBD2,TGCGCCAGCAGCTCCACTAGCGGGAGAATGACAGATACGCAGTATTTT,CASSSTSGRMTDTQYF
.,TRBV5-1,TRBJ2-3,TRBD1,TGCGCCAGCAGCTTAGGGGGCACCACAGATACGCAGTATTTT,CASSLGGTTDTQYF
.,TRBV9,TRBJ2-1,TRBD1,TGTGCCAGCAGCGTTACCTTCGCTCAAAGGGCGGGACAGGGGCTCTTTGGTGAGCAGTTCTTC,CASSVTFAQRAGQGLFGEQFF
.,TRBV6-5,TRBJ2-7,.,TGTGCCAGCGGGACTCAGTACGAGCAGTACTTC,CASGTQYEQYF
.,TRBV6-1,TRBJ2-2,TRBD1,TGTGCCAGCAGTGACGACAGGGGGTGGAACACCGGGGAGCTGTTTTTT,CASSDDRGWNTGELFF
.,TRBV30,TRBJ1-3,.,TGTGCCTGGAGTCCCGCCCCGGGTGCAACTGGAAACACCATATATTTT,CAWSPAPGATGNTIYF
.,TRBV10-3,TRBJ2-7,TRBD1,TGTGCCATCAGTGAACCGGGACAGAGTTCCTCCTACGAGCAGTACTTC,CAISEPGQSSSYEQYF
.,TRBV7-3,TRBJ1-1,.,TGTGCCAGCAGCTTGGCTCTAGGTGCTAAAGCTGAAGCTTTCTTT,CASSLALGAKAEAFF
.,TRBV25-1,TRBJ2-4,TRBD1,TGTGCCAGCAGTGAGGACAGGGGGGTAGCCAAAAACATTCAGTACTTC,CASSEDRGVAKNIQYF
.,TRBV7-6,TRBJ1-4,TRBD1,TGTGCCAGCAGCTTAATACAGGGGTCTGAAAAACTGTTTTTT,CASSLIQGSEKLFF
.,TRBV13,TRBJ2-5,TRBD1,TGTGCCAGCAGCTTATCCGGGACAGAAGAGACCCAGTACTTC,CASSLSGTEETQYF
few,TRBV5-1,TRBJ1-2,TRBD1,TGCGCCAGCAGCCCTTCAGGGGGCCTGAACTATGGCTACACCTTC,CASSPSGGLNYGYTF
few,TRBV4-1,TRBJ2-3,TRBD1,TGCGCCAGCAGCCAAGGTGACAGGGTGGGTACAGATACGCAGTATTTT,CASSQGDRVGTDTQYF
.,TRBV5-1,TRBJ2-5,TRBD2,TGCGCCAGCAGCTTGTTCACCGGGGGGCAAGAGACCCAGTACTTC,CASSLFTGGQETQYF
.,TRBV7-3,TRBJ1-4,.,TGTGCCAGCAGCCCGCGGAAGCCTAAAGATGAAAAACTGTTTTTT,CASSPRKPKDEKLFF
.,TRBV30,TRBJ1-1,.,TGTGCCTGGAGTGGGGACAATATGAACACTGAAGCTTTCTTT,CAWSGDNMNTEAFF
.,TRBV6-5,TRBJ1-4,.,TGTGCCAGCAGTTACGGGGGGGAAAAACTGTTTTTT,CASSYGGEKLFF
.,TRBV18,TRBJ2-5,TRBD2,TGTGCCAGCTCACCAATGCTAGCGGGAGGGGAGACCCAGTACTTC,CASSPMLAGGETQYF
.,TRBV21-1,TRBJ2-7,.,TGTGCCAGCAGCACTGGACAGGGGGCCTACGAGCAGTACTTC,CASSTGQGAYEQYF
.,TRBV6-5,TRBJ2-3,TRBD2,TGTGCCAGCAGCAGCGGGAGAGTCGCAGATACGCAGTATTTT,CASSSGRVADTQYF
.,TRBV18,TRBJ1-5,.,TGTGCCAGCTCCCCCTTCGGGGAGGGCAATCAGCCCCAGCATTTT,CASSPFGEGNQPQHF
.,TRBV30,TRBJ2-2,TRBD1,TGTGCCTGGAGGGGACAGGGGCTGTTTTTT,CAWRGQGLFF
.,TRBV24-1,TRBJ2-7,.,TGTGCCACCAGTGATTTGTCTCCGGGTTCCAGCTCCTACGAGCAGTACTTC,CATSDLSPGSSSYEQYF
.,TRBV18,TRBJ2-1,TRBD2,TGTGCCAGCTCACCGGTAAGGGCGGGAGGTCACAATGAGCAGTTCTTC,CASSPVRAGGHNEQFF
.,TRBV4-1,TRBJ1-2,TRBD1,TGCGCCAGCAGCCTCGTGACAGGGGCGGACTATGGCTACACCTTC,CASSLVTGADYGYTF
.,TRBV19,TRBJ2-7,.,TGTGCCAGTAGTATAGAAATCTATAAGGGGGTCTACGAGCAGTACTTC,CASSIEIYKGVYEQYF
.,TRBV5-1,TRBJ2-3,.,TGCGCCAGCAGCTTTTGGGGAACGGGGAGCACAGATACGCAGTATTTT,CASSFWGTGSTDTQYF
.,TRBV19,TRBJ2-2,TRBD2,TGTGCCAGTTCCCCGAGCGGGAGTTCCGGGGAGCTGTTTTTT,CASSPSGSSGELFF
.,TRBV14,TRBJ1-1,.,TGTGCCAGCAGCCAGTACTCGGGCACTGAAGCTTTCTTT,CASSQYSGTEAFF
once,TRBV18,TRBJ1-5,.,TGTGCCAGCTCACGAGCGGGTGGAAATCAGCCCCAGCATTTT,CASSRAGGNQPQHF
.,TRBV5-1,TRBJ2-1,.,TGCGCCAGCGCCGCCCTAGAGACGGGGTCAGGCGAGCAGTTCTTC,CASAALETGSGEQFF
.,TRBV28,TRBJ2-3,.,TGTGCCAGCCGGACGGGGACAGATACGCAGTATTTT,CASRTGTDTQYF